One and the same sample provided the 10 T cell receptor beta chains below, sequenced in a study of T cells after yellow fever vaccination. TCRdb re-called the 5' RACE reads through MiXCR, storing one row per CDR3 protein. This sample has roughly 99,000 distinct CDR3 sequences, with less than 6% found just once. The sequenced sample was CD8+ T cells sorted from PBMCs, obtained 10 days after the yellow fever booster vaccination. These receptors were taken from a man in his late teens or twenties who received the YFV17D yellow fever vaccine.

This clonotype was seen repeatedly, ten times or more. The CDR3 bases are TGCGCCAGCAGCGAAGGGACAGGGAACACAGATACGCAGTATTTT. It yields the protein CASSEGTGNTDTQYF. V is TRBV5-1 and J is TRBJ2-3, with 9 positions matching TRBD1. V was pared by 4 bases and J by 2 bases, with 5 bases of the junction left unmatched. This CDR3 spans 15 amino acids. Germline V gene sequence: CDR1 SGHRS, CDR2 YFSETQ.

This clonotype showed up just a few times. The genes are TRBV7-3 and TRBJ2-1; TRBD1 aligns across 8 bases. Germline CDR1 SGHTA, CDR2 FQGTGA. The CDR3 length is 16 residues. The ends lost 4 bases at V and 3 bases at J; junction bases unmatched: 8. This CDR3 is CASSSRQGALYNEQFF. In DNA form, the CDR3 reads TGTGCCAGCAGCTCCCGCCAGGGGGCCCTCTACAATGAGCAGTTCTTC.

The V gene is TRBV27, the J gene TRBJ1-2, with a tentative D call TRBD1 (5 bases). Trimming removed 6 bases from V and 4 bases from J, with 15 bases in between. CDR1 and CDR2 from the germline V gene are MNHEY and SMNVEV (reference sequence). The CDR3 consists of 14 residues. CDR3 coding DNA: TGTGCCAGCAGCCCGGACATGGCGCCCTATGGCTACACCTTC. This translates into CASSPDMAPYGYTF.

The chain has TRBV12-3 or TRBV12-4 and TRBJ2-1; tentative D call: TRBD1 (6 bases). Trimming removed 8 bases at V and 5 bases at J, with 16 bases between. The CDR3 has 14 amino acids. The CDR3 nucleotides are TGTGCCAGCGGACCGCGACAGGCCAACAATGAGCAGTTCTTC. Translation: CASGPRQANNEQFF.

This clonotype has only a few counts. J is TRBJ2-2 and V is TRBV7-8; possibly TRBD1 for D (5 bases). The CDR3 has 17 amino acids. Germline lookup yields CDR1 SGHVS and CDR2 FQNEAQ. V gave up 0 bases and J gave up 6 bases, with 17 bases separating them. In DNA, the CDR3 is TGTGCCAGCAGCTTAGCGCTAAATTGGGGCCGGGCCGGGGAGCTGTTTTTT. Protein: CASSLALNWGRAGELFF. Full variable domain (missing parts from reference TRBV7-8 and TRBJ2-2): GAGVSQSPRYKVAKRGQDVALRCDPISGHVSLFWYQQALGQGPEFLTYFQNEAQLDKSGLPSDRFFAERPEGSVSTLKIQRTQQEDSAVYLCASSLALNWGRAGELFFGEGSRLTVL.

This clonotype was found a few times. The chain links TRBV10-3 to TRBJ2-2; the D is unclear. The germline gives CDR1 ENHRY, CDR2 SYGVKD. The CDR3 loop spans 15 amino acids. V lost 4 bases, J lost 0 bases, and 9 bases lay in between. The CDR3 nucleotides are TGTGCCATCAGTGCAAAGGGTACGAACACCGGGGAGCTGTTTTTT. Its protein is CAISAKGTNTGELFF.

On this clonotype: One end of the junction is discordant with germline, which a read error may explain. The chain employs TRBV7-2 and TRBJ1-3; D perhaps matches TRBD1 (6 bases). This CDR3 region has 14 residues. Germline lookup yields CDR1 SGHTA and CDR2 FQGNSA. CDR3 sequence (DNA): TGTGCCAGCAGCCCAACAGGGCCTGGAAACACCACATATTTT. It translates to CASSPTGPGNTTYF.

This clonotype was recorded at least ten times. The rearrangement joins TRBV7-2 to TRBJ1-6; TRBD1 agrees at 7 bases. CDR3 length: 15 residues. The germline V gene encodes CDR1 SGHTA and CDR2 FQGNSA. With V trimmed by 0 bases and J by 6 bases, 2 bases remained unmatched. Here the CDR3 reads CASSLATGPNSPLHF. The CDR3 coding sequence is TGTGCCAGCAGCTTAGCGACAGGGCCTAATTCACCCCTCCACTTT.

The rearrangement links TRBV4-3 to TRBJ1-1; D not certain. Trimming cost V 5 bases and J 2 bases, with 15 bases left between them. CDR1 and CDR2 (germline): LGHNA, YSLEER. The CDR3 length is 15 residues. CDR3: CASSKSAEGNTEAFF. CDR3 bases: TGCGCCAGCAGCAAGTCGGCGGAGGGCAACACTGAAGCTTTCTTT.

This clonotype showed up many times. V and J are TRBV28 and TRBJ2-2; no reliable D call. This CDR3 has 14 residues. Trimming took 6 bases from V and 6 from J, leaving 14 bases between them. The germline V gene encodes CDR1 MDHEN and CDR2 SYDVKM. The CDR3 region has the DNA TGTGCCAGCAGCAGTCCTGTAGGCCCCGGGGAGCTGTTTTTT. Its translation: CASSSPVGPGELFF.